This TCR beta chain came from a study of blood T cell repertoires in COVID-19. Overall study context: T cells, B-cell-depleted T cells, or PBMCs supplied cDNA or gDNA.

Ages ranged from about 18 to 90 years, with residence in 24 US areas. Donors were grouped by their self-reported clinical history. Trimming removed 3 bases from V and 6 bases from J; junction bases left unmatched: 5. This CDR3 has 15 amino acids. Germline V gene data show CDR1 as KGHSH and CDR2 as LQKENI. Study processing details: Reference gene primer amplification gave nucleated cell count estimates. Repertoires were generated with immunoSEQ multiplex PCR, while TCRdb's copy carries only in-frame clones and drops some. V, J and clone size are taken as reported in that table, and D and trimming were inferred from the DNA itself. The sample shows almost 250,000 clones, approximately 85% of them seen only once.

Sequenced sample: PBMCs or T cells enriched from blood (not recorded which). This receptor was identified in a woman between 45 and 65 years old with acute COVID-19. The V call is TRBV18, the J call TRBJ2-7, with TRBD2 matching over 13 bases. Here the CDR3 reads CASSPPGLAGSEQYF. CDR3 nucleotide sequence: TGTGCCAGCTCACCCCCGGGACTAGCGGGGTCCGAGCAGTACTTC.